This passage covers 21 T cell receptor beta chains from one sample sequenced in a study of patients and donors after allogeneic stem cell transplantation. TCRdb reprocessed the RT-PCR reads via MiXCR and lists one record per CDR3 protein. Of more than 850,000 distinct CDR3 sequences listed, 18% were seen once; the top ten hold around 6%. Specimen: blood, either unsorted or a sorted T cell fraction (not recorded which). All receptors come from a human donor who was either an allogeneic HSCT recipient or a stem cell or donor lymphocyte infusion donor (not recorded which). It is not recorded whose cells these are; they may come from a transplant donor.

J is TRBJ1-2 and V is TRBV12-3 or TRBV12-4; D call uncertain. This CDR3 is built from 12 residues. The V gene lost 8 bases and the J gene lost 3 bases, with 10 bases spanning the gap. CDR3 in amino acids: CASLGPHYGYTF. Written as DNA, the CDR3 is TGTGCCAGCCTCGGCCCGCACTATGGCTACACCTTC.

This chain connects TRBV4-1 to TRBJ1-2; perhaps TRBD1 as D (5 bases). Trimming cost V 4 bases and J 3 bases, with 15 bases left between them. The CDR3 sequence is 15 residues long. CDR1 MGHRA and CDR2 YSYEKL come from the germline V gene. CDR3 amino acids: CASSRIGAGDYGYTF. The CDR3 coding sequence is TGCGCCAGCAGCCGGATCGGGGCAGGTGACTATGGCTACACCTTC.

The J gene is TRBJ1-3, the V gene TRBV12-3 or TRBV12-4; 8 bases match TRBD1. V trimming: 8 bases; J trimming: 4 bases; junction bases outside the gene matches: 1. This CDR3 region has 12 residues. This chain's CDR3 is CASGTGGNTIYF. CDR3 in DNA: TGTGCCAGCGGGACAGGAGGAAACACCATATATTTT.

The CDR3 region is CSARVTRTVRGEQFF. Written as DNA, the CDR3 is TGCAGTGCTAGAGTCACGAGAACAGTGCGGGGGGAGCAGTTCTTC. V and J are TRBV20-1 and TRBJ2-1; 7 bases fit TRBD2. The V segment lost 1 base and the J segment 10 bases; nucleotides outside the gene matches: 13. Germline V gene lookup returns CDR1 DFQATT and CDR2 SNEGSKA (reference sequence). The CDR3 extends over 15 amino acids.

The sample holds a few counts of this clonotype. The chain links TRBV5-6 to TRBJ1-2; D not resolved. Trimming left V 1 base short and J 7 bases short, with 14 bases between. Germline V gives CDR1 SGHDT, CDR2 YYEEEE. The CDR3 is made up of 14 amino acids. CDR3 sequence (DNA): TGTGCCAGCAGCTTGATCGGCCCCGGACCTGGCTACACCTTC. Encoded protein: CASSLIGPGPGYTF.

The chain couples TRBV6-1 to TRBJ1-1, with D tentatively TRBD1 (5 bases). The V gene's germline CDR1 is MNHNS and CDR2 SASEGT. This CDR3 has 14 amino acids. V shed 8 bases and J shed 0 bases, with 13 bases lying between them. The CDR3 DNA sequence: TGTGCCAGCCGGCTCGGGGCTCTGAACACTGAAGCTTTCTTT. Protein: CASRLGALNTEAFF.

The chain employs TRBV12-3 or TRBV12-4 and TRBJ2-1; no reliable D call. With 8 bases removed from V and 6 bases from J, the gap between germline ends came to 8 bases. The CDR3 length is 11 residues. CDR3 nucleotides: TGTGCCAGCGTCTCTGGCAATGAGCAGTTCTTC. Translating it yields CASVSGNEQFF.

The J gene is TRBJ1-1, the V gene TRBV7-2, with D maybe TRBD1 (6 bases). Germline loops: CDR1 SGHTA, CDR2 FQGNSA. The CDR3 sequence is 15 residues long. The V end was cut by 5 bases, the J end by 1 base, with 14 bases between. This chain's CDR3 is CASSRAGTTNTEAFF. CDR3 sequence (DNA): TGTGCCAGCAGCCGAGCCGGGACAACGAACACTGAAGCTTTCTTT.

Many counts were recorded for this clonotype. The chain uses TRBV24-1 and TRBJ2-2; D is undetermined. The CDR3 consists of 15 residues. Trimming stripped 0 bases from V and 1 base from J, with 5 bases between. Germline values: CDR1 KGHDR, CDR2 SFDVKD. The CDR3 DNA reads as TGTGCCACCAGTGATTTGAGGAAGAACACCGGGGAGCTGTTTTTT. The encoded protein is CATSDLRKNTGELFF.

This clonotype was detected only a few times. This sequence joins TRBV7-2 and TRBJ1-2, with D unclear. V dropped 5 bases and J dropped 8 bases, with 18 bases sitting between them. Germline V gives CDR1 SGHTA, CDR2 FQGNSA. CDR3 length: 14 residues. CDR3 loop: CASSGSSSGNGYTF. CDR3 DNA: TGTGCCAGCAGCGGAAGTTCATCGGGTAACGGCTACACCTTC.

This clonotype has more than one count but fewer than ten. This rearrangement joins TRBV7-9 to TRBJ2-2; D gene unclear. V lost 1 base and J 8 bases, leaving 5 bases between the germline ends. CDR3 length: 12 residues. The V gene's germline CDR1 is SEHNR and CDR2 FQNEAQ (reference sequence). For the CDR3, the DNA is TGTGCCAGCAGCTTAGACTTGGGGGAGCTGTTTTTT. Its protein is CASSLDLGELFF. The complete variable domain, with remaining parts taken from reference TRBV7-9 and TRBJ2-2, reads DTGVSQNPRHKITKRGQNVTFRCDPISEHNRLYWYRQTLGQGPEFLTYFQNEAQLEKSRLLSDRFSAERPKGSFSTLEIQRTEQGDSAMYLCASSLDLGELFFGEGSRLTVL.

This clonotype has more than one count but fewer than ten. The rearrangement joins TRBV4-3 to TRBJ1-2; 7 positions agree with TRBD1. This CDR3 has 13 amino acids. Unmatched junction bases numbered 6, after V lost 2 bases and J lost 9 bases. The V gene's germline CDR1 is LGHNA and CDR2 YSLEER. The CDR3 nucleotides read TGCGCCAGCAGCCAACTAACAGGGGAGCGCTACACCTTC. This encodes CASSQLTGERYTF.

CDR3 sequence (DNA): TGTGCCAGCAGTTTCGGTCGGACCCAGTACTTC. Translation gives CASSFGRTQYF. V gene TRBV12-3 or TRBV12-4 combines with J gene TRBJ2-5; D is ambiguous. This CDR3 is built from 11 residues. Trimming removed 3 bases from V and 7 bases from J, with 6 bases in between.

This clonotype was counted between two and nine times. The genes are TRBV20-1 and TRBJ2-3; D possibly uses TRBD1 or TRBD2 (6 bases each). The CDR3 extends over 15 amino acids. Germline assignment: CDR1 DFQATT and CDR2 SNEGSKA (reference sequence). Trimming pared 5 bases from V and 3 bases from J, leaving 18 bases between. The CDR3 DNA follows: TGCAGTGCTGGTCCCGGGGGCCCCGGAACAGATACGCAGTATTTT. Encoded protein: CSAGPGGPGTDTQYF.

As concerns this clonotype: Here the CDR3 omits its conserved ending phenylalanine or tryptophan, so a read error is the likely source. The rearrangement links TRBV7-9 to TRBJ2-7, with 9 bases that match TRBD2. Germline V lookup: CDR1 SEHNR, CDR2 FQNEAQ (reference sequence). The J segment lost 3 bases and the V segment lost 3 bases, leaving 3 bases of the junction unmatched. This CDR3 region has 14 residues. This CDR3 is CASSLSGGIYEQYS. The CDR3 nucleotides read TGTGCCAGCAGCTTGAGCGGGGGGATCTACGAGCAGTACTCC.

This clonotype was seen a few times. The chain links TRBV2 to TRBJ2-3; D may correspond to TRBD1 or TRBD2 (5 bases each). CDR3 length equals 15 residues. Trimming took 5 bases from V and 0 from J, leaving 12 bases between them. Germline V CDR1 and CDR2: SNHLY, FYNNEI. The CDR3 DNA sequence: TGTGCCAGCAGTCTCCGGGACCCCAGCACAGATACGCAGTATTTT. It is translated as CASSLRDPSTDTQYF.

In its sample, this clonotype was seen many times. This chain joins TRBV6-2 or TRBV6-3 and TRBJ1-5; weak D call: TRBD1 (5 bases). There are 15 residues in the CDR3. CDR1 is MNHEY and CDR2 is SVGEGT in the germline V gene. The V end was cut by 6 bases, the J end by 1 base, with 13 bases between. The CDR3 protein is CASSARGWSNQPQHF. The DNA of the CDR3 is TGTGCCAGCAGCGCGAGGGGTTGGAGCAATCAGCCCCAGCATTTT.

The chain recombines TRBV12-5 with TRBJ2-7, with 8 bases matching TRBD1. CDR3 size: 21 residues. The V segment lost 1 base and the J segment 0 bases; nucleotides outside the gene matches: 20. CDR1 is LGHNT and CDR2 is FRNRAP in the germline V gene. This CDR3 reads CASGLARQGIVSLGPSYEQYF. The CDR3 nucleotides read TGTGCTAGTGGTTTGGCAAGACAGGGGATAGTGAGCCTAGGCCCCTCCTACGAGCAGTACTTC. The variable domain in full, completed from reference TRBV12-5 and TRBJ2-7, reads DARVTQTPRHKVTEMGQEVTMRCQPILGHNTVFWYRQTMMQGLELLAYFRNRAPLDDSGMPKDRFSAEMPDATLATLKIQPSEPRDSAVYFCASGLARQGIVSLGPSYEQYFGPGTRLTVT.

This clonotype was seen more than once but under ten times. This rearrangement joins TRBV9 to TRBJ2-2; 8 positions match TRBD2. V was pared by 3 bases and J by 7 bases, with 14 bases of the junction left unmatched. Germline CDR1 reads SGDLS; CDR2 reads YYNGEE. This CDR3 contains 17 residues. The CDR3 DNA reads TGTGCCAGCAGCGCACCCTTTAGCGGGGAGGGCAACGGGGAGCTGTTTTTT. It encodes CASSAPFSGEGNGELFF.

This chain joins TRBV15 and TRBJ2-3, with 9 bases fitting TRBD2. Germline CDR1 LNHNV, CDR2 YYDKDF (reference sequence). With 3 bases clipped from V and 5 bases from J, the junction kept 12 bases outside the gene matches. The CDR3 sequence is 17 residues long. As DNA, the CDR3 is TGTGCCACCAGCAGGGGGGGGATAGCGGGAGTGAAAGATACGCAGTATTTT. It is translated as CATSRGGIAGVKDTQYF.

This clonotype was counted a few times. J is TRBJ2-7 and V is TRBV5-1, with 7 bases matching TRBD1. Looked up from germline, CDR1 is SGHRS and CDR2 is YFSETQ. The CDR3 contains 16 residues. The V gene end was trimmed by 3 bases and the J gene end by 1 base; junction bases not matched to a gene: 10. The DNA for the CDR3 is TGCGCCAGCAGCTGGGAAGACAGGGCAGGATCCTACGAGCAGTACTTC. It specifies CASSWEDRAGSYEQYF.